This T cell receptor beta chain comes out of a study of blood T cell repertoires in COVID-19. Study-wide background: Specimens from acute and convalescent COVID-19 originated in the United States, Italy and Spain.

Cohort placement rested on clinical history that participants reported themselves. As originally analysed: By means of reference gene primer amplification, nucleated cell counts were estimated. TCRdb's table, derived via immunoSEQ multiplex PCR, lists solely in-frame clones and lacks some. Clonal size and the V and J genes are those of that table, whereas D and trimming came from the DNA. Counted here are about 180,000 clones, 88% occurring once; the ten biggest clones make up about 9.4%. The CDR3 loop spans 13 amino acids. V was cut by 4 bases and J by 5 bases, with 8 bases left in between. Germline V CDR1 and CDR2: MNHEY, SVGEGT.

Sequencing used PBMCs or T cells enriched from blood (not recorded which). This sequence joins TRBV6-2 or TRBV6-3 and TRBJ2-2; tentative D call: TRBD2 (5 bases). The clonotype comes from a woman aged 18 to 35 who had recovered from COVID-19. The CDR3 sequence: CASSWGETGELFF. CDR3 in DNA: TGTGCCAGCAGTTGGGGAGAAACCGGGGAGCTGTTTTTT.